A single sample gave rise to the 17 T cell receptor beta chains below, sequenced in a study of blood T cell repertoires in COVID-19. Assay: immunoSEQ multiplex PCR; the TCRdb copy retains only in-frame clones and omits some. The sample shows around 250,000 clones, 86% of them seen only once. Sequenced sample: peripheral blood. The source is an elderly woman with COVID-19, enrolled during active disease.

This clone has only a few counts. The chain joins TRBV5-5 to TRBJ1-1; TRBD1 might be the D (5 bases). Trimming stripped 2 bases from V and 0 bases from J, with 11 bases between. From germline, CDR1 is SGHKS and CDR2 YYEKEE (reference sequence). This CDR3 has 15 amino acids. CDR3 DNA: TGTGCCAGCAGCTTCATAGGACAAGTGAACACTGAAGCTTTCTTT. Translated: CASSFIGQVNTEAFF.

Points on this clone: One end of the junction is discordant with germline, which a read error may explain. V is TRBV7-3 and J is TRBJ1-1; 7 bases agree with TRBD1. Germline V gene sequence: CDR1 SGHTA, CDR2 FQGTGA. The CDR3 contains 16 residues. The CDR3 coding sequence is TGTGCCAGCAGCCTAACCGACAGGGTTTGGAACACTGAAGCTTTCTTT. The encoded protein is CASSLTDRVWNTEAFF. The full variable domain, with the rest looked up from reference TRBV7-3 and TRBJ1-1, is GAGVSQTPSNKVTEKGKYVELRCDPISGHTALYWYRQSLGQGPEFLIYFQGTGAADDSGLPNDRFFAVRPEGSVSTLKIQRTERGDSAVYLCASSLTDRVWNTEAFFGQGTRLTVV.

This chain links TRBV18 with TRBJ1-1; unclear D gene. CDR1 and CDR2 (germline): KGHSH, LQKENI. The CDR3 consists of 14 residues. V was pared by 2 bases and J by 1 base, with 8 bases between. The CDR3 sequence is CASSPAQSNTEAFF. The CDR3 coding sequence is TGTGCCAGCTCACCAGCACAGTCGAACACTGAAGCTTTCTTT. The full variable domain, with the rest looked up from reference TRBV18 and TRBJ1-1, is NAGVMQNPRHLVRRRGQEARLRCSPMKGHSHVYWYRQLPEEGLKFMVYLQKENIIDESGMPKERFSAEFPKEGPSILRIQQVVRGDSAAYFCASSPAQSNTEAFFGQGTRLTVV.

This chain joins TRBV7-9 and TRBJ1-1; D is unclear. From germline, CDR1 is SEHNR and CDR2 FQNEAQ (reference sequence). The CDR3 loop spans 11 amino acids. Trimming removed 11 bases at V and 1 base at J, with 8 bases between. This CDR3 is CAGERNTEAFF. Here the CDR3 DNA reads TGTGCCGGTGAGAGGAACACTGAAGCTTTCTTT.

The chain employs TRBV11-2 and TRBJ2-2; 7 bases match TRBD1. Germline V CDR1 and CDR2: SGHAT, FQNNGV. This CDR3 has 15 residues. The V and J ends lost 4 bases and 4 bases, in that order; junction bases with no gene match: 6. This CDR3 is CASSSRGMGTGELFF. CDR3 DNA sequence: TGTGCCAGCAGCTCCAGGGGGATGGGCACCGGGGAGCTGTTTTTT.

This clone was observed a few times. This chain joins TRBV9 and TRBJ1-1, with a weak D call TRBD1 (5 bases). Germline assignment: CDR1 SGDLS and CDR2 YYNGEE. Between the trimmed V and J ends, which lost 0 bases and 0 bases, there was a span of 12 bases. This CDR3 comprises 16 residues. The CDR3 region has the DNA TGTGCCAGCAGCGTAGGCGGGGGGTTCTTGAACACTGAAGCTTTCTTT. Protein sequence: CASSVGGGFLNTEAFF.

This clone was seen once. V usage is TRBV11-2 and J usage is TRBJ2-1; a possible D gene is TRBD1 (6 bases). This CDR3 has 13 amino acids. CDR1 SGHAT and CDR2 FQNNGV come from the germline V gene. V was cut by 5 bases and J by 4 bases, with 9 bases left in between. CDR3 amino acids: CASSVTGYNEQFF. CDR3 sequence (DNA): TGTGCCAGCAGCGTTACAGGGTACAATGAGCAGTTCTTC.

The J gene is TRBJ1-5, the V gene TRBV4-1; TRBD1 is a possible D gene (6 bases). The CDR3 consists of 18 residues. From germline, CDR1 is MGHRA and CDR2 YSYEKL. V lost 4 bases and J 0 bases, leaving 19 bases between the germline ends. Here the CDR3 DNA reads TGCGCCAGCAGCCGGTCGAAGGACAGCTCCTATAGCAATCAGCCCCAGCATTTT. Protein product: CASSRSKDSSYSNQPQHF.

The CDR3 is CASSLGTGSQNSYEQYF. CDR3 DNA: TGTGCCAGCAGCTTAGGGACAGGGTCCCAAAACTCCTACGAGCAGTACTTC. The chain carries TRBV7-2 and TRBJ2-7, with 8 bases identical to TRBD1. V was clipped by 1 base and J by 0 bases; unmatched bases: 8. This CDR3 is built from 17 residues. In germline, CDR1 is SGHTA, CDR2 FQGNSA.

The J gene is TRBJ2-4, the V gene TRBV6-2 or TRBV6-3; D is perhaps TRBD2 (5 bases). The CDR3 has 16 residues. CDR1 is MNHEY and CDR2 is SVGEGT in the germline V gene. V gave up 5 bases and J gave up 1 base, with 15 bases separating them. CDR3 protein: CASSRVLDRAKNIQYF. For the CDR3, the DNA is TGTGCCAGCAGTCGCGTACTAGATCGGGCCAAAAACATTCAGTACTTC.

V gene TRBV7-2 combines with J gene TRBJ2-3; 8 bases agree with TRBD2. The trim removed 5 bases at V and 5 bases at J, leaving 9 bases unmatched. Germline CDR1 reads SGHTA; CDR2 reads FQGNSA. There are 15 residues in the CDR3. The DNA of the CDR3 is TGTGCCAGCAGCCCTTGGACTAGCCCCGGAGATACGCAGTATTTT. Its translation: CASSPWTSPGDTQYF.

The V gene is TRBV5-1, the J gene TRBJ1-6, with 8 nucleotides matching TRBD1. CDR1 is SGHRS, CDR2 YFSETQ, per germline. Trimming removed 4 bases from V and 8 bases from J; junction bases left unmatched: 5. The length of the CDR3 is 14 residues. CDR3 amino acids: CASSVQGVYSPLHF. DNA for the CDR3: TGCGCCAGCAGCGTACAGGGGGTTTATTCACCCCTCCACTTT.

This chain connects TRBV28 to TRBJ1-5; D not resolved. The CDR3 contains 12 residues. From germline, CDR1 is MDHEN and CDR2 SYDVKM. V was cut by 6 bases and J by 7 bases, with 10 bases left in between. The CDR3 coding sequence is TGTGCCAGCAGCCGAGAGCGGCAGCCCCAGCATTTT. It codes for CASSRERQPQHF.

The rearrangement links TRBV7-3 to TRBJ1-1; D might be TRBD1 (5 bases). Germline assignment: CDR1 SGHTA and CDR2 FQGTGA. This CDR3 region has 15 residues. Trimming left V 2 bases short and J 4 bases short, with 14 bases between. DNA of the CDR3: TGTGCCAGCAGCTTACAGGGTGGACGAGTCACTGAAGCTTTCTTT. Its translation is CASSLQGGRVTEAFF. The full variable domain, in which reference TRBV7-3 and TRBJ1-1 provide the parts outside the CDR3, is GAGVSQTPSNKVTEKGKYVELRCDPISGHTALYWYRQSLGQGPEFLIYFQGTGAADDSGLPNDRFFAVRPEGSVSTLKIQRTERGDSAVYLCASSLQGGRVTEAFFGQGTRLTVV.

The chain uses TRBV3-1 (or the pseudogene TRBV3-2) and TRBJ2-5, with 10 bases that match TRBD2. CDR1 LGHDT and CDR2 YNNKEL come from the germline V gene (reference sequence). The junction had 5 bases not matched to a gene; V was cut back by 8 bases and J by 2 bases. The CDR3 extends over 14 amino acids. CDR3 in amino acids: CASDRAGGQETQYF. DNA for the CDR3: TGTGCCAGCGATCGAGCGGGGGGGCAAGAGACCCAGTACTTC.

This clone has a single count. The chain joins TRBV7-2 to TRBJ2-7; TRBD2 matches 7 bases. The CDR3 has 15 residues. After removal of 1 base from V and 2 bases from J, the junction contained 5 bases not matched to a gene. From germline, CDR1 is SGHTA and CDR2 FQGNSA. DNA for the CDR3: TGTGCCAGCAGCTTAGAGTTAGCGGGCCCCTACGAGCAGTACTTC. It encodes CASSLELAGPYEQYF.

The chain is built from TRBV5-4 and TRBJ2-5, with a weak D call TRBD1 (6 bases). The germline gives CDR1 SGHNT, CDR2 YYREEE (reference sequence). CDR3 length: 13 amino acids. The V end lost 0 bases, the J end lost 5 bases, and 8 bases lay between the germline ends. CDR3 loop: CASSLAQGETQYF. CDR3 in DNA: TGTGCCAGCAGCTTGGCGCAGGGGGAGACCCAGTACTTC.